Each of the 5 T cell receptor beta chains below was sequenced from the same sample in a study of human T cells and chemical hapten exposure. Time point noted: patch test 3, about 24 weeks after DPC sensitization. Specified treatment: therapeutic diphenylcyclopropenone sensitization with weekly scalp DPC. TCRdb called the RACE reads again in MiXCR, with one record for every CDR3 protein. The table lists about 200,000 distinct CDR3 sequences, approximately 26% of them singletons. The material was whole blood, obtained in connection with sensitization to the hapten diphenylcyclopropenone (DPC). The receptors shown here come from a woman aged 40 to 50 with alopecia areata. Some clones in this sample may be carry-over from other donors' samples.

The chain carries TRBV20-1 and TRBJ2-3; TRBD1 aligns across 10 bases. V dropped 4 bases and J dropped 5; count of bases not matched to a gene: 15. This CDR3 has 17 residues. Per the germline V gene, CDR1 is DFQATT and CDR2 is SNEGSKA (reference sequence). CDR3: CSATDYHGTGEVDTQYF. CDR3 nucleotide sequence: TGCAGTGCTACCGACTACCACGGGACAGGGGAAGTAGATACGCAGTATTTT.

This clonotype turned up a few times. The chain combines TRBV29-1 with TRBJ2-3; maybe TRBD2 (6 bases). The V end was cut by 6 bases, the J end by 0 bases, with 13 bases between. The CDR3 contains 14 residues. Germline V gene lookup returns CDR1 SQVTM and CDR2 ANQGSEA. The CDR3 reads CSVGGAGSTDTQYF. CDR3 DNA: TGCAGCGTGGGGGGAGCAGGGAGCACAGATACGCAGTATTTT.

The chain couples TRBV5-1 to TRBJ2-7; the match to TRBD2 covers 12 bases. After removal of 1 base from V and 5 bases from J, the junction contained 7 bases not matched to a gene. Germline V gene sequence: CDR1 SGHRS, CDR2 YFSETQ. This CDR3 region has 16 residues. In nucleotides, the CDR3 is TGCGCCAGCAGCTTGCCCACTAGCGGGAGGATCAACGAGCAGTACTTC. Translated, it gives CASSLPTSGRINEQYF.

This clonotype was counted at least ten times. The CDR3 loop reads CASSSPQNEEAFF. The CDR3 DNA follows: TGTGCCAGCAGCTCGCCTCAAAACGAGGAAGCTTTCTTT. V gene TRBV7-2 combines with J gene TRBJ1-1; D unclear. This CDR3 is 13 amino acids long. Deletions cut 4 bases from V and 8 bases from J, with 14 bases between. Germline V gene lookup returns CDR1 SGHTA and CDR2 FQGNSA. The variable domain in full, completed from reference TRBV7-2 and TRBJ1-1, reads GAGVSQSPSNKVTEKGKDVELRCDPISGHTALYWYRQSLGQGLEFLIYFQGNSAPDKSGLPSDRFSAERTGGSVSTLTIQRTQQEDSAVYLCASSSPQNEEAFFGQGTRLTVV.

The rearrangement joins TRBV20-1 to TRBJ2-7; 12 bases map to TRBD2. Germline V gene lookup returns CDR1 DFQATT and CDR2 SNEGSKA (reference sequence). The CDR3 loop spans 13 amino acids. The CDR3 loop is CSGLAGGTYEQYF. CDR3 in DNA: TGCAGCGGTCTAGCGGGGGGGACCTACGAGCAGTACTTC.